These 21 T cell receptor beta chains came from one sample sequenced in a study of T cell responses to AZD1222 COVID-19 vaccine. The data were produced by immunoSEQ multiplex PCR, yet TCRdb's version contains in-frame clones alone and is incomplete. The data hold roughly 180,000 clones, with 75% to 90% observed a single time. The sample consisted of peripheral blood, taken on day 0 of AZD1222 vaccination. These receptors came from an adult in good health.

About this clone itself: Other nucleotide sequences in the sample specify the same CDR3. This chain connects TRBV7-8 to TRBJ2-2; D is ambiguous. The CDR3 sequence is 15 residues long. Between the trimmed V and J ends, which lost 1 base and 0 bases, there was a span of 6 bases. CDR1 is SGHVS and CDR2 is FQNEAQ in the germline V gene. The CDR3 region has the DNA TGTGCCAGCAGCTTAGTAGGGACGAACACCGGGGAGCTGTTTTTT. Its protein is CASSLVGTNTGELFF.

CDR3 in amino acids: CASRRTGGDTEAFF. The CDR3 DNA reads as TGTGCCAGCAGAAGGACAGGGGGAGACACTGAAGCTTTCTTT. The chain joins TRBV6-5 to TRBJ1-1; 10 positions match TRBD1. V gave up 6 bases and J gave up 3 bases; unmatched junction bases: 4. CDR1 MNHEY and CDR2 SVGAGI come from the germline V gene. This CDR3 is built from 14 residues.

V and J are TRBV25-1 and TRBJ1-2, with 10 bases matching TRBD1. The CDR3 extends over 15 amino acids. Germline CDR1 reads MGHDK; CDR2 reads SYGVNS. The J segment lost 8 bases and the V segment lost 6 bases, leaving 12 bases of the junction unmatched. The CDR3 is CASRAPGQGSRGYTF. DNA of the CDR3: TGTGCCAGCAGAGCTCCGGGACAGGGGTCGAGAGGCTACACCTTC.

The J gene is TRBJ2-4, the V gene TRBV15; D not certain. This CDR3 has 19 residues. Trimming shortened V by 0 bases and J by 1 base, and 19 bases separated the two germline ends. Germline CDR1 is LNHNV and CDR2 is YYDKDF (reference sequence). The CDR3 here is CATSRDDLSVQRAKNIQYF. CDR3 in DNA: TGTGCCACCAGCAGAGACGATTTATCTGTCCAGAGGGCCAAAAACATTCAGTACTTC.

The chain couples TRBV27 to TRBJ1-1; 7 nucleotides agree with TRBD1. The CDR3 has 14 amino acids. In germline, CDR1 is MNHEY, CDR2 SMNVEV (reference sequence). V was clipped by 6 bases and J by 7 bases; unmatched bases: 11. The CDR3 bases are TGTGCCAGCAGCCCGGCCAGGGGGGTAAGTGAAGCTTTCTTT. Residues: CASSPARGVSEAFF.

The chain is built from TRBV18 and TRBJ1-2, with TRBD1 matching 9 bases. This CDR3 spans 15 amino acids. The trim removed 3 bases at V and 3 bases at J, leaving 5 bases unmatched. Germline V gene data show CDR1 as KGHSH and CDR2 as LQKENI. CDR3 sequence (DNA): TGTGCCAGCTCACCTAGGACAGGGGTCGACTATGGCTACACCTTC. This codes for CASSPRTGVDYGYTF.

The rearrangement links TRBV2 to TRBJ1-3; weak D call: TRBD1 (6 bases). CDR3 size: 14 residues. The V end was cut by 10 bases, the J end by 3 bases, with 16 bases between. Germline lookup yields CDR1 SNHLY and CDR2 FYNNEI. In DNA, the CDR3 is TGTGCCACAACTGAACAGGGAATTGGAAACACCATATATTTT. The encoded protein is CATTEQGIGNTIYF.

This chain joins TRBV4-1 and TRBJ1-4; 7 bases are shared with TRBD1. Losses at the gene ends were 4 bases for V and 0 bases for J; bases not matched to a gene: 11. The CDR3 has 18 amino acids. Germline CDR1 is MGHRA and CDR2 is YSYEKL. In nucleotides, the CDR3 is TGCGCCAGCAGCCGCGGACAGGAGGTATCCGCAACTAATGAAAAACTGTTTTTT. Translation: CASSRGQEVSATNEKLFF.

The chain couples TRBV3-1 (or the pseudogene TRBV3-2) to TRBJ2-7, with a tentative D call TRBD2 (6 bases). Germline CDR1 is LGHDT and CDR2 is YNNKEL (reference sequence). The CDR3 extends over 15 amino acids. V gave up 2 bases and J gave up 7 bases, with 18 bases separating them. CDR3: CASSQSAGSGKEQYF. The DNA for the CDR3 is TGTGCCAGCAGCCAATCTGCGGGGTCTGGAAAAGAGCAGTACTTC.

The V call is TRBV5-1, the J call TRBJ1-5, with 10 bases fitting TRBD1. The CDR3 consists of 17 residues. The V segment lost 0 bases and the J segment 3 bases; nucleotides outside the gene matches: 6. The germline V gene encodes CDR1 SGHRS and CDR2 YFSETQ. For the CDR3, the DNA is TGCGCCAGCAGCTTGGGGGGGACAGGGGCCATCAATCAGCCCCAGCATTTT. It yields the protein CASSLGGTGAINQPQHF. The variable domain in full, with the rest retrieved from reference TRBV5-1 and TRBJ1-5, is KAGVTQTPRYLIKTRGQQVTLSCSPISGHRSVSWYQQTPGQGLQFLFEYFSETQRNKGNFPGRFSGRQFSNSRSEMNVSTLELGDSALYLCASSLGGTGAINQPQHFGDGTRLSIL.

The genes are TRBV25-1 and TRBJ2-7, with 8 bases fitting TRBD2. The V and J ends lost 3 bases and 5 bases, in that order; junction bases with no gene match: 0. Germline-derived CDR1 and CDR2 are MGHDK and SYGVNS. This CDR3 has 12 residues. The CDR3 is CASSERGDEQYF. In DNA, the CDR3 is TGTGCCAGCAGTGAGCGGGGGGACGAGCAGTACTTC.

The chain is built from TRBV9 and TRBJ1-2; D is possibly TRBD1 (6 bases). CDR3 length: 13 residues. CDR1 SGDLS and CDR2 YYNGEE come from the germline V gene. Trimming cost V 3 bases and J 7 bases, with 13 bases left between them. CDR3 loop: CASSDQGISGYTF. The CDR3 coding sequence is TGTGCCAGCAGCGACCAGGGGATTTCTGGCTACACCTTC.

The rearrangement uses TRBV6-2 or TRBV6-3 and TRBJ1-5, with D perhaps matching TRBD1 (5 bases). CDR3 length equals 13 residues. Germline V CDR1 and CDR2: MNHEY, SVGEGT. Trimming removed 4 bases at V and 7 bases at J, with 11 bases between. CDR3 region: CASSSQGRQPQHF. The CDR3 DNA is TGTGCCAGCAGTTCCCAGGGAAGGCAGCCCCAGCATTTT.

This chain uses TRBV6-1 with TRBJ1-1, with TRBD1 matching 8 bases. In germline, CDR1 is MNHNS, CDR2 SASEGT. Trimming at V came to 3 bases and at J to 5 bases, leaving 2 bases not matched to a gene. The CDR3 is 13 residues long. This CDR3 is CASSDGQGTEAFF. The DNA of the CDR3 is TGTGCCAGCAGTGACGGACAGGGAACTGAAGCTTTCTTT.

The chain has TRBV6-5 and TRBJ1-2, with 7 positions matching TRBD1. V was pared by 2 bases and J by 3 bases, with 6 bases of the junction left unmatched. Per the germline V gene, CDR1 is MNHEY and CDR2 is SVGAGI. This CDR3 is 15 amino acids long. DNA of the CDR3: TGTGCCAGCAGTTACAAGGGGGCGCGACACTATGGCTACACCTTC. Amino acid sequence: CASSYKGARHYGYTF.

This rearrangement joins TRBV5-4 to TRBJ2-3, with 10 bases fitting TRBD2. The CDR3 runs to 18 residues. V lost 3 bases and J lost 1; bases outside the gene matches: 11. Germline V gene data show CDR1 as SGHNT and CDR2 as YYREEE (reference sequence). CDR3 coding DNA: TGTGCCAGCAGCTCTTCAGCGGGAGGGCCCCGTGGCACAGATACGCAGTATTTT. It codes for CASSSSAGGPRGTDTQYF.

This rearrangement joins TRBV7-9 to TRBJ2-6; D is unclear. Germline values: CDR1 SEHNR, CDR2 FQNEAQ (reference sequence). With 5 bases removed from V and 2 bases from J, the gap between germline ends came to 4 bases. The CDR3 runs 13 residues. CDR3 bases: TGTGCCAGCAGCGCGGCTGGGGCCAACGTCCTGACTTTC. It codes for CASSAAGANVLTF.

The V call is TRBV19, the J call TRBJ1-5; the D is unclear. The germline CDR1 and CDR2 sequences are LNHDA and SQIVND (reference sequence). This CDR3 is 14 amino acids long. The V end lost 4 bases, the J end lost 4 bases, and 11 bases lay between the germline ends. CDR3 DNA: TGTGCCAGTAGTACTCGACCACGAAATCAGCCCCAGCATTTT. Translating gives CASSTRPRNQPQHF.

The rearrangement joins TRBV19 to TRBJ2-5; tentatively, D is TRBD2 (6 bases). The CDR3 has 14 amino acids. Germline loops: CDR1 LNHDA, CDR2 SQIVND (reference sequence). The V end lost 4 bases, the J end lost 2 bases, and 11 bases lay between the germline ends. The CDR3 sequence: CASSSRDWQETQYF. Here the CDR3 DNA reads TGTGCCAGTAGTAGCCGGGACTGGCAAGAGACCCAGTACTTC.

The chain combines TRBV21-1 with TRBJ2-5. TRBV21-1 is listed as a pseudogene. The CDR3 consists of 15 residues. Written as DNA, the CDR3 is TGTGCCAGCAGCAACACCTGTGAGGGGTTAGGGACCCAGTACTTC. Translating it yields CASSNTCEGLGTQYF.

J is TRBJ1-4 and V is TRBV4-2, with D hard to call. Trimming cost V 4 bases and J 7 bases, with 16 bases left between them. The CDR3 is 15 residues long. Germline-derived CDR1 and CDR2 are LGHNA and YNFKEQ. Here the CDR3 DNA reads TGTGCCAGCAGCCCGTCCGTGGGGTTTGGTGAAAAACTGTTTTTT. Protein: CASSPSVGFGEKLFF.